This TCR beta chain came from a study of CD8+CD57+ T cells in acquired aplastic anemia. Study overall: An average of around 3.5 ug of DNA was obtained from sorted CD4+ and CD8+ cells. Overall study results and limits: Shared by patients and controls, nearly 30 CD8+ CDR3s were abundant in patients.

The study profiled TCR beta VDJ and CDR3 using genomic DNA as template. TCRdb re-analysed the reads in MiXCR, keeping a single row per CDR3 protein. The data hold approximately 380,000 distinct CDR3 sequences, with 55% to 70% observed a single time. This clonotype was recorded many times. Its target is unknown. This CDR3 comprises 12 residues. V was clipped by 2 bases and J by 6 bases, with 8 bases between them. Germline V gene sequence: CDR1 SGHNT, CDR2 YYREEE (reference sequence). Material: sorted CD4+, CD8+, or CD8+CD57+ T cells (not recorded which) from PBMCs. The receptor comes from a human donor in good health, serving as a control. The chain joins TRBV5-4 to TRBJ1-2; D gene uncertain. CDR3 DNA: TGTGCCAGCAGCTTACGCCAGGATGGCTACACCTTC. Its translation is CASSLRQDGYTF.